This T cell receptor (beta chain) appears in the sequencing data of a study of blood T cell repertoires in COVID-19 (dated by TCRdb to the early 2020s). About the investigation overall: Samples from collaborators originated in the United States, Italy and Spain and spanned both the acute and convalescent phases of COVID-19. Samples were obtained from the ongoing ImmuneRACE study (first 160 participants) and from 1,254 subjects provided by 6 global collaborators. The sample metadata nearly always contained a de-identified subject ID, COVID-19 status, age in years and sex. The material from the prospective study consisted of cDNA or gDNA derived from T cells, B-cell-depleted T cells, or PBMCs. Subjects who had been exposed to COVID-19, were actively infected with it, or had recovered from it provided the deeply sampled blood TCRbeta repertoires that made up the dataset. Where available, HLA class I and class II types were obtained from metadata supplied by the sample provider rather than from assay-based typing. The repertoires were released in a freely available public database meant as a resource for research on the immune response to SARS-CoV-2.

Overall study outcomes, separate from this receptor: Clinical and demographic metadata were provided uncurated, with the amount varying by source and participant.

Looking up the germline V gene (reference sequence) yields CDR1 LGHDT and CDR2 YNNKEL. The CDR3, cysteine through phenylalanine, is 16 amino acids long. The CDR3 DNA has 48 bases and is translated from base 1. TCRbeta CDR3 regions were amplified from genomic DNA using the immunoSEQ Assay, a bias-controlled multiplex PCR. As for the authors' bioinformatics: The number of nucleated cells in each sample was estimated from the amplification of reference gene primers within the assay. Sequence reads were collapsed and filtered to measure the absolute abundance of every unique TCRbeta CDR3 rearrangement. For each sample, productive Simpson clonality was calculated as the square root of Simpson's diversity index across productive rearrangements. Held by TCRdb, this immuneACCESS table contains in-frame sequences only and omits some clones. Under half of the omission traces to an unresolved V gene where checked; the cause of the rest is unknown. V and J calls and clone size follow that table, whereas D and trimming were derived from the DNA. This sample is represented by about 220,000 clones; approximately 79% of them were singletons. The ten largest clones represent roughly 4.9% of the sample.

Whole blood was collected in K2EDTA tubes by collaborating institutions according to the institutions' own protocols. For TCRbeta analysis, collaborators shipped samples in one of three forms: frozen whole blood, isolated PBMCs, or DNA extracted from either of those sample types. A word on this clone: Its specific antigen is unknown. Base qualities are not provided; no much larger clone lies one nucleotide away.

The TCR comes from a human donor in a cohort sampled during active COVID-19. The sample consisted of peripheral blood. The rearranged segments are TRBV3-1 (or the pseudogene TRBV3-2) and TRBJ2-5, with a weak D call of TRBD1 (6 bases match). The end of the DNA is better explained by TRBJ2-7, so the J call may be wrong. The CDR3 amino acid sequence is: CASSRAMTDSLYEQYF. The DNA is TGTGCCAGCAGCCGAGCGATGACGGACAGCCTCTACGAGCAGTACTTC.